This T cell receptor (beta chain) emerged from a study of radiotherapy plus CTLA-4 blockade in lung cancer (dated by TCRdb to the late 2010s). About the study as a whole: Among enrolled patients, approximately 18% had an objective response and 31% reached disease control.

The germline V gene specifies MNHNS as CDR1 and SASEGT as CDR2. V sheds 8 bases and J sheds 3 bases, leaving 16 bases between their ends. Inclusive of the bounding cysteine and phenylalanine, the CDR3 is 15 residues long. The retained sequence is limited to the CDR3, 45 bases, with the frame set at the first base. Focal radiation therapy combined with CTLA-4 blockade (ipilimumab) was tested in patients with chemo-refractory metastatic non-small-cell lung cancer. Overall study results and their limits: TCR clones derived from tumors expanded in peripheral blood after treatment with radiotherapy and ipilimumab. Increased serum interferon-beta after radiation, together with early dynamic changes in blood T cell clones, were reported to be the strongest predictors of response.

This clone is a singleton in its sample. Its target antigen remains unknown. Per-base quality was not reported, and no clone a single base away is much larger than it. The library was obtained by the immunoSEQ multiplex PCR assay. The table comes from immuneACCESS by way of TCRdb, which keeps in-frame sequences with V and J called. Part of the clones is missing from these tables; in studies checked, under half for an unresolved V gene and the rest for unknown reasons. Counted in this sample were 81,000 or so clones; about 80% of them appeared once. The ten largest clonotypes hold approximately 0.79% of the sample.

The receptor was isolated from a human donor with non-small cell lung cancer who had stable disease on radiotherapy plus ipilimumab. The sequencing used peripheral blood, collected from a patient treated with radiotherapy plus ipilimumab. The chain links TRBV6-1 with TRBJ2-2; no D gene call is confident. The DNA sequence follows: TGTGCCAGCGAGTTTTCGGCGTCGGACACCGGGGAGCTGTTTTTT. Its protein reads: CASEFSASDTGELFF.